A single sample gave rise to the 17 T cell receptor beta chains below, sequenced in a study of Ad26.COV2.S vaccination and SARS-CoV-2 variants. Assay: immunoSEQ multiplex PCR; the TCRdb copy retains only in-frame clones and omits some. The data show around 300,000 clones, about 88% seen once. Indicated treatment: approximately 18 received Ad26.COV2.S at low or high dose, single or two shots; roughly five received placebo; per-sample allocation not given. Following the first vaccine or placebo injection, samples were taken on day 63. The source material was peripheral blood, sampled in a trial of Ad26.COV2.S vaccine versus placebo. These receptors all stem from a person aged 18-60 years who received the Ad26.COV2.S COVID-19 vaccine or a placebo.

This chain uses TRBV6-5 with TRBJ2-7, with D maybe TRBD2 (5 bases). The CDR3 consists of 14 residues. Trimming left V 6 bases short and J 3 bases short, with 15 bases between. The germline gives CDR1 MNHEY, CDR2 SVGAGI. The DNA of the CDR3 is TGTGCCAGCAGCCTCCTAGCTACCGACTACGAGCAGTACTTC. It is translated as CASSLLATDYEQYF.

This chain connects TRBV11-2 to TRBJ1-1; 8 nucleotides match TRBD1. V trimming: 2 bases; J trimming: 10 bases; junction bases outside the gene matches: 9. This CDR3 is built from 14 residues. Germline assignment: CDR1 SGHAT and CDR2 FQNNGV. The CDR3 DNA sequence: TGTGCCAGCAGCTTAACGGACAGGGCTAATGTAGCTTTCTTT. Amino acids: CASSLTDRANVAFF.

V is TRBV6-5 and J is TRBJ2-5, with D possibly TRBD2 on 6 matching bases. Per germline, CDR1 MNHEY and CDR2 SVGAGI. Trimming took 5 bases from V and 7 from J, leaving 14 bases between them. The CDR3 is made up of 13 amino acids. DNA of the CDR3: TGTGCCAGCAGTACGGGAGACCGGTGGACCCAGTACTTC. The encoded protein is CASSTGDRWTQYF.

To note about this clone: Sequence at one end of the junction differs from germline and may be a read error. The V call is TRBV5-4, the J call TRBJ2-4, with 11 bases identical to TRBD2. The CDR3 has 13 residues. Germline V gene sequence: CDR1 SGHNT, CDR2 YYREEE (reference sequence). The CDR3, as DNA: TGTGCCAGCAGCTTGGGCGGGCTAGCGGGGGGTAACTTC. The encoded protein is CASSLGGLAGGNF.

The chain recombines TRBV7-9 with TRBJ1-4; the D is unclear. The CDR3 is 14 amino acids. Between the trimmed V and J ends, which lost 1 base and 5 bases, there was a span of 8 bases. In germline, CDR1 is SEHNR, CDR2 FQNEAQ (reference sequence). CDR3 in DNA: TGTGCCAGCAGCTTAGTATCGGGGAATGAAAAACTGTTTTTT. This gives the protein CASSLVSGNEKLFF.

Details on this clone: This clone may be a read error of a much larger clone one base away. This CDR3 is also generated by other DNA sequences in the sample. This chain links TRBV6-5 with TRBJ1-1, with a tentative D call TRBD1 (5 bases). Trimming removed 2 bases from V and 1 base from J, with 5 bases in between. The CDR3 has 13 amino acids. Per germline, CDR1 MNHEY and CDR2 SVGAGI. Here the CDR3 reads CASSYTGNTEAFF. The CDR3 DNA reads TGTGCCAGCAGTTACACAGGGAACACTGAAGCTTTCTTT.

CDR3 nucleotides: TGTGCCAGCAGCGTCGGACAGGGGGCCGTCGGGGAGCTGTTTTTT. It translates to CASSVGQGAVGELFF. The chain has TRBV25-1 and TRBJ2-2, with 11 bases that match TRBD1. This CDR3 has 15 residues. Per germline, CDR1 MGHDK and CDR2 SYGVNS. The ends lost 6 bases at V and 7 bases at J; junction bases unmatched: 7.

CDR3 nucleotide sequence: TGTGCCAGCAGCTGGGGACAAGACGACAAGCAGGGCTACACCTTC. It is translated as CASSWGQDDKQGYTF. The J gene is TRBJ1-2, the V gene TRBV5-4, with D perhaps TRBD1 (6 bases). Trimming took 3 bases from V and 8 from J, leaving 20 bases between them. The CDR3 spans 15 residues. From germline, CDR1 is SGHNT and CDR2 YYREEE (reference sequence).

V is TRBV9 and J is TRBJ2-1; the D call may be TRBD1 or TRBD2 (7 bases each). Trimming shortened V by 0 bases and J by 4 bases, and 14 bases separated the two germline ends. The length of the CDR3 is 16 residues. The germline gives CDR1 SGDLS, CDR2 YYNGEE. This CDR3 reads CASSVGPQGGYNEQFF. CDR3 DNA sequence: TGTGCCAGCAGCGTAGGCCCCCAGGGGGGGTACAATGAGCAGTTCTTC.

The chain has TRBV3-1 (or the pseudogene TRBV3-2) and TRBJ1-4; D gene ambiguous. V was shortened by 4 bases and J by 13 bases, with 22 bases between the two germline ends. CDR1 and CDR2 from the germline V gene are LGHDT and YNNKEL (reference sequence). The CDR3 is made up of 15 amino acids. CDR3 DNA sequence: TGTGCCAGCAGCCCAGACGTAGGAATAGGAAAACGACTGTTTTTT. Its translation is CASSPDVGIGKRLFF.

The V gene is TRBV18, the J gene TRBJ1-2, with D possibly TRBD1 on 6 matching bases. This CDR3 has 14 amino acids. The V and J ends lost 1 base and 6 bases respectively, with 12 bases between them. Germline CDR1 is KGHSH and CDR2 is LQKENI. The CDR3 DNA reads TGTGCCAGCTCACCACGTTTGGCAGGGGATGGCTACACCTTC. It encodes CASSPRLAGDGYTF. The full variable domain, its missing parts supplied by reference TRBV18 and TRBJ1-2, is NAGVMQNPRHLVRRRGQEARLRCSPMKGHSHVYWYRQLPEEGLKFMVYLQKENIIDESGMPKERFSAEFPKEGPSILRIQQVVRGDSAAYFCASSPRLAGDGYTFGSGTRLTVV.

The chain employs TRBV2 and TRBJ2-1; 12 bases are a match to TRBD1. This CDR3 has 16 residues. Germline CDR1 SNHLY, CDR2 FYNNEI. Germline trimming cut 4 bases from V and 6 bases from J; bases unmatched to any gene: 7. The CDR3 region is CASSAWDRGRGNEQFF. The CDR3, as DNA: TGTGCCAGCAGTGCTTGGGACAGGGGGCGAGGCAATGAGCAGTTCTTC. Full variable domain (outside the CDR3, taken from reference TRBV2 and TRBJ2-1): EPEVTQTPSHQVTQMGQEVILRCVPISNHLYFYWYRQILGQKVEFLVSFYNNEISEKSEIFDDQFSVERPDGSNFTLKIRSTKLEDSAMYFCASSAWDRGRGNEQFFGPGTRLTVL.

The J gene is TRBJ2-3, the V gene TRBV27; D is unclear. Trimming stripped 5 bases from V and 0 bases from J, with 6 bases between. The germline V gene encodes CDR1 MNHEY and CDR2 SMNVEV (reference sequence). This CDR3 comprises 13 residues. CDR3 nucleotides: TGTGCCAGCAGTCCACTTAGCACAGATACGCAGTATTTT. Translating gives CASSPLSTDTQYF.

The gene calls are TRBV2 and TRBJ2-7, with 9 bases lining up with TRBD1. CDR3 size: 13 residues. Germline assignment: CDR1 SNHLY and CDR2 FYNNEI. The J segment lost 3 bases and the V segment lost 6 bases, leaving 3 bases of the junction unmatched. CDR3 DNA: TGTGCCAGCAGCGGACAGGGGTACTACGAGCAGTACTTC. It encodes CASSGQGYYEQYF. Looking up the rest from reference TRBV2 and TRBJ2-7 gives the full variable domain: EPEVTQTPSHQVTQMGQEVILRCVPISNHLYFYWYRQILGQKVEFLVSFYNNEISEKSEIFDDQFSVERPDGSNFTLKIRSTKLEDSAMYFCASSGQGYYEQYFGPGTRLTVT.

This clone was counted a few times. V is TRBV7-9 and J is TRBJ1-2; the D gene is possibly TRBD1 (6 bases). This CDR3 is 12 amino acids long. Trimming shortened V by 6 bases and J by 7 bases, and 12 bases separated the two germline ends. CDR1 is SEHNR and CDR2 is FQNEAQ in the germline V gene (reference sequence). The DNA for the CDR3 is TGTGCCAGCAGTCCTACAGGGATTGGCTACACCTTC. This sequence encodes CASSPTGIGYTF.

The V call is TRBV7-2, the J call TRBJ2-5; possible D gene TRBD2, 6 bases. The germline V gene encodes CDR1 SGHTA and CDR2 FQGNSA. Trimming left V 4 bases short and J 7 bases short, with 16 bases between. The CDR3 extends over 14 amino acids. DNA of the CDR3: TGTGCCAGCAGCTCCATCCGCGTCGGGGGGACCCAGTACTTC. Translation: CASSSIRVGGTQYF.

The J gene is TRBJ1-1, the V gene TRBV10-1, with D unclear. Per the germline V gene, CDR1 is WNHNN and CDR2 is SYGVQD (reference sequence). V was cut by 6 bases and J by 1 base, with 9 bases left in between. The CDR3 extends over 13 amino acids. The CDR3 spells CASRAGRNTEAFF. The CDR3 DNA reads as TGCGCCAGCAGAGCGGGCCGGAACACTGAAGCTTTCTTT.